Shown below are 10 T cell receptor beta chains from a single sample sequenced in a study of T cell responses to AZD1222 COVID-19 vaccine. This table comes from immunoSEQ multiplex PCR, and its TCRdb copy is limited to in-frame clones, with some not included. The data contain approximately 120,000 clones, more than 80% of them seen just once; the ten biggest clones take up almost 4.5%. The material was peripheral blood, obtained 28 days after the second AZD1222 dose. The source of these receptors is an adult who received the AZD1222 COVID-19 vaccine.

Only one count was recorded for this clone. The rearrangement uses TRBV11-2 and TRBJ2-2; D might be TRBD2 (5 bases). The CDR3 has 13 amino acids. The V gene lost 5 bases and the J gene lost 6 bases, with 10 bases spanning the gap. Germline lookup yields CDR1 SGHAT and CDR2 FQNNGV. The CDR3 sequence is CASSNNGAGELFF. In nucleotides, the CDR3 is TGTGCCAGCAGCAATAACGGGGCCGGGGAGCTGTTTTTT.

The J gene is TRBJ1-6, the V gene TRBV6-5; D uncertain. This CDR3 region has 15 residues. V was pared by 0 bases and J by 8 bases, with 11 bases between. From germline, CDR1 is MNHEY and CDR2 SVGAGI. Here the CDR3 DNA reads TGTGCCAGCAGTTACTCCCGGAGTCCTGATTCACCCCTCCACTTT. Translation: CASSYSRSPDSPLHF.

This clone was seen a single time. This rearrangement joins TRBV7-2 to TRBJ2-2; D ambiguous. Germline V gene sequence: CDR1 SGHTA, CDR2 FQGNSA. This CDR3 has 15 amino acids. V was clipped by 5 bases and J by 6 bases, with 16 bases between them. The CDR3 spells CASSPTGRRAGELFF. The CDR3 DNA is TGTGCCAGCAGCCCAACCGGGCGGCGAGCCGGGGAGCTGTTTTTT.

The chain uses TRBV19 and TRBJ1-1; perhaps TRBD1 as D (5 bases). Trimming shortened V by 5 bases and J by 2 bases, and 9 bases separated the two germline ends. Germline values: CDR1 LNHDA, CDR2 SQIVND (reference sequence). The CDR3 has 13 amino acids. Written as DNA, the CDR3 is TGTGCCAGTAGTCGGGGGGGTAACACTGAAGCTTTCTTT. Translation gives CASSRGGNTEAFF.

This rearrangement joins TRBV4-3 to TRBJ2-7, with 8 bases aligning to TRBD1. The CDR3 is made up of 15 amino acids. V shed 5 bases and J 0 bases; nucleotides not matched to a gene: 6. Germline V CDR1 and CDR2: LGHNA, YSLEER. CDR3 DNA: TGCGCCAGCAGCGCACACAGGGGGAACTCCTACGAGCAGTACTTC. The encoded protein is CASSAHRGNSYEQYF.

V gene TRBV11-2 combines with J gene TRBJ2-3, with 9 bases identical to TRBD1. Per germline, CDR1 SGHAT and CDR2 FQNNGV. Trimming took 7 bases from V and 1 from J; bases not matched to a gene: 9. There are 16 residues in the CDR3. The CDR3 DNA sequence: TGTGCCAGCACCCTCGGCCGGGACAGGGGCACAGATACGCAGTATTTT. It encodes CASTLGRDRGTDTQYF.

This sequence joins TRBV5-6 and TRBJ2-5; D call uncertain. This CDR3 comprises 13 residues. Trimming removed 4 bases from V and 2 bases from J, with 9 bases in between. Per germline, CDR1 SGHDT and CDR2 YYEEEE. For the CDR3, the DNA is TGTGCCAGCAGCGCCAGCATACAAGAGACCCAGTACTTC. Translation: CASSASIQETQYF.

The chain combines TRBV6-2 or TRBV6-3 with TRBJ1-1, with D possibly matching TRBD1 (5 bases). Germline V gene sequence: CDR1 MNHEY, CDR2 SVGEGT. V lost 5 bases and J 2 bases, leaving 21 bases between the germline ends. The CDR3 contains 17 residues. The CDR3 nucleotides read TGTGCCAGCAGTACCATCCCGGACACTGCGGGAAACACTGAAGCTTTCTTT. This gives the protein CASSTIPDTAGNTEAFF.

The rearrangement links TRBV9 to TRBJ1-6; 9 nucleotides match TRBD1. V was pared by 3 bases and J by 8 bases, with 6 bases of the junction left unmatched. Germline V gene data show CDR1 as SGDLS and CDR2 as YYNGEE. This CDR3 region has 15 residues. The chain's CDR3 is CASSGPGQGYSPLHF. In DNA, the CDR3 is TGTGCCAGCAGCGGCCCGGGACAGGGTTATTCACCCCTCCACTTT.

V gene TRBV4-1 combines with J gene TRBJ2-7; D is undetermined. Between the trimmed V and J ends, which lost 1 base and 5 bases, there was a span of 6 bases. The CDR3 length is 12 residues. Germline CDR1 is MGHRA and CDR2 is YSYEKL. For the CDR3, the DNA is TGCGCCAGCAGCCAAGGGTACGACGAGCAGTACTTC. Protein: CASSQGYDEQYF.